Below are 20 T cell receptor beta chains sequenced from a single sample in a study of blood T cell repertoires in COVID-19. Assay used: immunoSEQ multiplex PCR; TCRdb lists only in-frame clones, some missing. Altogether about 140,000 clones are present, about 80% being singletons, with the ten largest covering about 1.5%. The sample was PBMCs or T cells enriched from blood (not recorded which). These receptors all stem from a woman aged 18-29 years who had been exposed to COVID-19.

J is TRBJ1-2 and V is TRBV7-9, with D hard to call. The CDR3 covers 13 residues. With 6 bases removed from V and 5 bases from J, the gap between germline ends came to 13 bases. The germline V gene encodes CDR1 SEHNR and CDR2 FQNEAQ (reference sequence). CDR3 in DNA: TGTGCCAGCAGTTCCGAGGGATTTTATGGCTACACCTTC. It encodes CASSSEGFYGYTF.

The chain couples TRBV28 to TRBJ1-2; 9 bases line up with TRBD1. There are 14 residues in the CDR3. V lost 5 bases and J lost 4; bases outside the gene matches: 5. CDR1 is MDHEN and CDR2 is SYDVKM in the germline V gene. CDR3 nucleotides: TGTGCCAGCAGTCCCGGGACAGGGCGCTATGGCTACACCTTC. Amino acid sequence: CASSPGTGRYGYTF.

A single count supports this clone. Other DNA sequences within the sample encode an identical CDR3. The CDR3 loop is CASSLDQGGSSSYNEQFF. The CDR3 DNA reads TGTGCCAGCAGCTTAGATCAGGGCGGGAGTAGTTCCTACAATGAGCAGTTCTTC. The V and J genes are TRBV11-3 and TRBJ2-1, with TRBD2 matching 7 bases. The CDR3 spans 18 residues. CDR1 is SGHNT, CDR2 YENEEA, per germline. The trim removed 0 bases at V and 1 base at J, leaving 9 bases unmatched. Combining the CDR3 with reference TRBV11-3 and TRBJ2-1 gives the whole variable domain EAGVVQSPRYKIIEKKQPVAFWCNPISGHNTLYWYLQNLGQGPELLIRYENEEAVDDSQLPKDRFSAERLKGVDSTLKIQPAELGDSAVYLCASSLDQGGSSSYNEQFFGPGTRLTVL.

This chain links TRBV5-1 with TRBJ1-3; D is perhaps TRBD1 (5 bases). V dropped 3 bases and J dropped 0 bases, with 7 bases sitting between them. CDR1 and CDR2 from the germline V gene are SGHRS and YFSETQ. CDR3 size: 14 residues. The CDR3 loop is CASSSDTSGNTIYF. In nucleotides, the CDR3 is TGCGCCAGCAGCTCGGACACCTCTGGAAACACCATATATTTT.

The chain recombines TRBV7-6 with TRBJ2-2; 12 nucleotides align to TRBD1. The germline gives CDR1 SGHVS, CDR2 FNYEAQ. The CDR3 extends over 18 amino acids. V lost 5 bases to trimming and J lost 7 bases; unmatched junction nucleotides: 14. DNA of the CDR3: TGTGCCAGCAGCCCACCGCCGGGACAGGGGGCATTACACGGGGAGCTGTTTTTT. The encoded protein is CASSPPPGQGALHGELFF.

The V and J genes are TRBV28 and TRBJ1-1, with 8 nucleotides matching TRBD1. The CDR3 contains 18 residues. V was pared by 8 bases and J by 1 base, with 18 bases of the junction left unmatched. The V gene's germline CDR1 is MDHEN and CDR2 SYDVKM. CDR3 amino acids: CASPLWTGTGWENTEAFF. The CDR3 DNA sequence: TGTGCCAGCCCCCTTTGGACAGGGACGGGATGGGAGAACACTGAAGCTTTCTTT.

V and J are TRBV18 and TRBJ2-2; 7 bases fit TRBD1. CDR3 length: 15 residues. The germline V gene encodes CDR1 KGHSH and CDR2 LQKENI. Trimming removed 4 bases from V and 1 base from J; junction bases left unmatched: 3. The CDR3 DNA follows: TGTGCCAGCTCACGCCGGACAGGGAACACCGGGGAGCTGTTTTTT. It encodes CASSRRTGNTGELFF.

This clone was counted a single time. The chain links TRBV14 to TRBJ2-7, with unresolved D. This CDR3 contains 15 residues. Germline V gene data show CDR1 as SGHDN and CDR2 as FVKESK. V dropped 0 bases and J dropped 2 bases, with 11 bases sitting between them. The CDR3 protein is CASSQDLSRAYEQYF. CDR3 nucleotides: TGTGCCAGCAGCCAAGATCTTTCGAGAGCCTACGAGCAGTACTTC.

Comment on this clone: A junction boundary mismatches the germline segment, possibly from a read error. The chain recombines TRBV6-1 with TRBJ1-2; D gene unclear. Germline-derived CDR1 and CDR2 are MNHNS and SASEGT. This CDR3 is 13 amino acids long. DNA for the CDR3: TGTGCCAGCAGCGAAGTGGGCAGCTATGGCTACACCTTC. It is translated as CASSEVGSYGYTF.

The chain is built from TRBV6-4 and TRBJ2-3; 7 nucleotides agree with TRBD2. This CDR3 spans 14 amino acids. J gave up 5 bases and V 6 bases, and 8 bases lay outside the gene matches. CDR1 and CDR2 from the germline V gene are MRHNA and SNTAGT. CDR3 DNA sequence: TGTGCCAGCAGCCCCACTAGCGCCGTAGATACGCAGTATTTT. Its translation: CASSPTSAVDTQYF.

This chain joins TRBV28 and TRBJ1-5; 12 nucleotides agree with TRBD1. CDR3 length: 18 residues. The V gene's germline CDR1 is MDHEN and CDR2 SYDVKM. Trimming removed 6 bases from V and 2 bases from J; junction bases left unmatched: 11. The CDR3 protein is CASSRDRGQIKGNQPQHF. CDR3 coding DNA: TGTGCCAGCAGCAGGGACAGGGGGCAGATTAAGGGCAATCAGCCCCAGCATTTT.

The rearrangement joins TRBV27 to TRBJ1-6, with 8 bases lining up with TRBD1. Germline lookup yields CDR1 MNHEY and CDR2 SMNVEV (reference sequence). The ends lost 10 bases at V and 4 bases at J; junction bases unmatched: 6. CDR3 size: 14 residues. The CDR3 DNA sequence: TGTGCCACCAGGGGGCCCGGTTATAATTCACCCCTCCACTTT. Amino acids: CATRGPGYNSPLHF.

The chain recombines TRBV4-2 with TRBJ2-3; 7 nucleotides line up with TRBD2. This CDR3 contains 18 residues. Germline assignment: CDR1 LGHNA and CDR2 YNFKEQ. V shed 0 bases, J shed 2 bases, and the junction held 11 bases outside the gene matches. This CDR3 is CASSQELLVAGNTDTQYF. The CDR3, as DNA: TGTGCCAGCAGCCAAGAGCTCCTTGTAGCGGGCAACACAGATACGCAGTATTTT.

In regard to this clone: This sample also contains other DNA sequences that code for the same CDR3. This chain joins TRBV20-1 and TRBJ2-1; D uncertain. CDR3 length: 14 amino acids. The germline gives CDR1 DFQATT, CDR2 SNEGSKA (reference sequence). V lost 3 bases to trimming and J lost 3 bases, with 12 bases between them. The CDR3 DNA follows: TGCAGTGCTAGTAGAGGTGGTGTCTACAATGAGCAGTTCTTC. Translation gives CSASRGGVYNEQFF.

The V and J genes are TRBV28 and TRBJ1-1; perhaps TRBD1 as D (5 bases). Per germline, CDR1 MDHEN and CDR2 SYDVKM. Trimming took off 2 bases at V and 11 bases at J, with 15 bases between the two ends. This CDR3 comprises 13 residues. For the CDR3, the DNA is TGTGCCAGCAGTTTAAGGTCAGGGTTGAGGGCTTTCTTT. This gives the protein CASSLRSGLRAFF.

Turning to this clone: The same CDR3 also results from other DNA sequences found in this sample. The chain couples TRBV9 to TRBJ2-1, with 8 bases matching TRBD2. This CDR3 is 15 amino acids long. J gave up 0 bases and V 2 bases, and 1 base lay outside the gene matches. CDR1 is SGDLS, CDR2 YYNGEE, per germline. The CDR3 coding sequence is TGTGCCAGCAGCGTCAGCGGGAGCTCCTACAATGAGCAGTTCTTC. Translating it yields CASSVSGSSYNEQFF.

The CDR3 is CASRPDSTNTEAFF. CDR3 nucleotides: TGCGCCAGCAGACCCGACAGTACCAACACTGAAGCTTTCTTT. V gene TRBV5-1 combines with J gene TRBJ1-1; D possibly corresponds to TRBD1 (5 bases). The germline V gene has CDR1 SGHRS and CDR2 YFSETQ. Trimming removed 5 bases from V and 2 bases from J, with 13 bases in between. The CDR3 runs 14 residues.

This sequence joins TRBV27 and TRBJ2-5, with D unclear. The CDR3 has 13 amino acids. V lost 0 bases and J 0 bases, leaving 2 bases between the germline ends. The germline gives CDR1 MNHEY, CDR2 SMNVEV (reference sequence). CDR3 sequence: CASSLSNQETQYF. CDR3 bases: TGTGCCAGCAGTTTATCTAACCAAGAGACCCAGTACTTC.

J is TRBJ1-2 and V is TRBV7-9; D is uncertain. Germline V CDR1 and CDR2: SEHNR, FQNEAQ (reference sequence). CDR3 length equals 17 residues. Trimming shortened V by 3 bases and J by 0 bases, and 17 bases separated the two germline ends. The CDR3 nucleotides read TGTGCCAGCAGCTTCGTGAGTGTACAGACGTCTAACTATGGCTACACCTTC. Translated, it gives CASSFVSVQTSNYGYTF. Drawing the rest from reference TRBV7-9 and TRBJ1-2, the complete variable domain is DTGVSQNPRHKITKRGQNVTFRCDPISEHNRLYWYRQTLGQGPEFLTYFQNEAQLEKSRLLSDRFSAERPKGSFSTLEIQRTEQGDSAMYLCASSFVSVQTSNYGYTFGSGTRLTVV.

The chain carries TRBV10-1 and TRBJ1-6; D not resolved. Trimming shortened V by 6 bases and J by 6 bases, and 6 bases separated the two germline ends. Germline V gene data show CDR1 as WNHNN and CDR2 as SYGVQD (reference sequence). The length of the CDR3 is 12 residues. For the CDR3, the DNA is TGCGCCAGCAGCTCCAGTAATTCACCCCTCCACTTT. Translation gives CASSSSNSPLHF.